The clone carrying this TCR beta chain was seen only a few times. Trimming removed 3 bases from V and 0 bases from J, with 5 bases in between. The length of the CDR3 is 13 residues. Germline values: CDR1 SGHTA, CDR2 FQGNSA. How the authors handled the data: Reference gene primer amplification gave estimated nucleated cell counts. TCRdb keeps only in-frame clones here, not all; method: immunoSEQ multiplex PCR. D and trimming come from the DNA, and the V and J calls and clone size come from that table. There are approximately 59,000 clones in the sample; about 83% occur only once, and 3.5% lies in the top ten. This record comes from a study of blood T cell repertoires in COVID-19. Across the study: Both acute and convalescent COVID-19 samples were obtained from the United States, Italy and Spain. T cells, B-cell-depleted T cells, or PBMCs supplied cDNA or gDNA.

This chain uses TRBV7-2 with TRBJ1-1, with D unclear. Material for sequencing was peripheral blood. The TCR sequence derives from a woman of 80 years or more with acute or convalescent COVID-19. The CDR3 DNA reads TGTGCCAGCAGCTTTAACTTGAACACTGAAGCTTTCTTT. Translation: CASSFNLNTEAFF.